This T cell receptor beta chain is from a study of T cell repertoires in cytomegalovirus infection. Looking at the study overall: HLA-B-restricted CMV epitopes that are well studied, plus recently identified HLA-C-restricted ones, were used by the study. The public TCR beta signatures pointed to both CMV infection and matching HLA type. Study-wide results and limits: Carriers of CMV and the relevant HLA type were discriminated by public TCR beta frequency. It was HLA-C-restricted CMV-specific TCR beta clonotypes that dominated the response ex vivo.

This clonotype has just a few counts. Its target is unknown. CDR1 is SEHNR and CDR2 is FQNEAQ in the germline V gene (reference sequence). V was cut by 5 bases and J by 3 bases, with 13 bases left in between. The CDR3 totals 14 residues. MiXCR was run by TCRdb on the reads, yielding one entry per CDR3 protein. The repertoire includes about 770,000 distinct CDR3 sequences, about 29% of them detected once, and around 12% sits in the top ten. The chain carries TRBV7-9 and TRBJ2-5; D remains unclear. The receptor was isolated from a human donor in good health (CMV status not recorded). Some clones in this sample may be carry-over from other donors' samples. Sequenced material: cultured CD8+ T cells from PBMCs, taken from culture after CMV antigen stimulation. The CDR3 loop reads CASSLPQAKETQYF. DNA of the CDR3: TGTGCCAGCAGCCTACCTCAGGCAAAAGAGACCCAGTACTTC.